Below are 30 T cell receptor beta chains sequenced from a single sample in a study of regulatory T cells in long-lasting Graves disease. Time point here: persistent/refractory GD, antithyroid drugs over 5 years with positive TRAb. Generation of the TCR library employed RNA extracted from PBMCs. CDR3-region Arm-PCR and iRepertoire HTBI primers produced the TCR beta libraries. MiXCR, run by TCRdb on the multiplex PCR reads, gives a single entry per CDR3 protein. The sample lists some 430,000 distinct CDR3 sequences, roughly 21% occurring once. The input for sequencing was peripheral blood mononuclear cells (PBMCs), taken when the disease was refractory, from a patient treated with antithyroid drugs. These receptors were obtained from a female donor with Graves disease.

The rearrangement joins TRBV3-1 to TRBJ2-6; possibly TRBD1 for D (5 bases). The CDR3 loop spans 14 amino acids. V was trimmed by 3 bases and J by 4 bases, leaving 7 bases between them. The germline V gene has CDR1 LGHDT and CDR2 YNNKEL (reference sequence). The chain's CDR3 is CASSHRAGANVLTF. CDR3 nucleotides: TGTGCCAGCAGCCACAGGGCGGGGGCCAACGTCCTGACTTTC.

This clonotype was counted between two and nine times. V gene TRBV7-2 combines with J gene TRBJ1-2; perhaps TRBD1 as D (6 bases). The CDR3 sequence is 14 residues long. The germline V gene encodes CDR1 SGHTA and CDR2 FQGNSA. V gave up 1 base and J gave up 8 bases, with 14 bases separating them. The CDR3 sequence is CASSLGTTGGGYTF. The CDR3 nucleotides read TGTGCCAGCAGCTTAGGGACAACGGGGGGCGGCTACACCTTC.

The V and J genes are TRBV25-1 and TRBJ1-2; D unclear. Germline assignment: CDR1 MGHDK and CDR2 SYGVNS. The CDR3 has 12 residues. Trimming removed 2 bases from V and 8 bases from J, with 9 bases in between. The DNA of the CDR3 is TGTGCCAGCAGTGAAGACATACGGGGCTACACCTTC. Amino acid sequence: CASSEDIRGYTF.

The V call is TRBV7-2, the J call TRBJ2-2; no reliable D call. Trimming removed 4 bases at V and 8 bases at J, with 14 bases between. CDR1 and CDR2 (germline): SGHTA, FQGNSA. This CDR3 has 14 amino acids. The CDR3 spells CASSSLLVEGELFF. CDR3 in DNA: TGTGCCAGCAGCTCCCTCCTCGTCGAGGGGGAGCTGTTTTTT.

This clonotype was counted between two and nine times. This rearrangement joins TRBV14 to TRBJ2-2; TRBD1 might be the D (5 bases). Per germline, CDR1 SGHDN and CDR2 FVKESK. There are 15 residues in the CDR3. The germline V and J ends were trimmed by 3 bases and 0 bases, with 8 bases remaining between them. The CDR3 region has the DNA TGTGCCAGCAGCCAGTGGACACCGAACACCGGGGAGCTGTTTTTT. Protein: CASSQWTPNTGELFF.

This clonotype was seen ten or more times. This rearrangement joins TRBV24-1 to TRBJ1-2; D unclear. In germline, CDR1 is KGHDR, CDR2 SFDVKD. V was clipped by 9 bases and J by 4 bases, with 8 bases between them. This CDR3 region has 11 residues. The CDR3 DNA is TGTGCCACCTCAGATAGCTATGGCTACACCTTC. It encodes CATSDSYGYTF.

The chain joins TRBV18 to TRBJ1-5; TRBD1 aligns across 10 bases. V was pared by 3 bases and J by 4 bases, with 3 bases of the junction left unmatched. The V gene's germline CDR1 is KGHSH and CDR2 LQKENI. The CDR3 extends over 15 amino acids. The CDR3 loop reads CASSPGQGHNQPQHF. In DNA, the CDR3 is TGTGCCAGCTCACCGGGACAGGGGCATAATCAGCCCCAGCATTTT.

This clonotype was detected a few times. This sequence joins TRBV5-1 and TRBJ1-4; 11 bases map to TRBD1. Germline V gives CDR1 SGHRS, CDR2 YFSETQ. V trimming: 3 bases; J trimming: 7 bases; junction bases outside the gene matches: 2. The CDR3 spans 14 residues. In DNA form, the CDR3 reads TGCGCCAGCAGCTGGGGACAGGGGGTTGAAAAACTGTTTTTT. Its protein product is CASSWGQGVEKLFF.

The rearrangement joins TRBV4-1 to TRBJ1-4; D unclear. V lost 4 bases and J 8 bases, leaving 20 bases between the germline ends. Germline CDR1 reads MGHRA; CDR2 reads YSYEKL. This CDR3 contains 16 residues. The DNA for the CDR3 is TGCGCCAGCAGCCTCCCGACGGGAGGAATTGGGGAAAAACTGTTTTTT. Its translation is CASSLPTGGIGEKLFF.

This chain connects TRBV10-3 to TRBJ1-3; D is ambiguous. Germline V gene lookup returns CDR1 ENHRY and CDR2 SYGVKD. The V end lost 8 bases, the J end lost 0 bases, and 14 bases lay between the germline ends. This CDR3 spans 15 amino acids. CDR3 sequence reads: CAIRRIGSSGNTIYF. DNA for the CDR3: TGTGCCATCCGCAGGATCGGGAGCTCTGGAAACACCATATATTTT.

This clonotype was seen many times. The chain employs TRBV24-1 and TRBJ2-7; 8 bases match TRBD1. The germline CDR1 and CDR2 sequences are KGHDR and SFDVKD. CDR3 size: 16 residues. J was trimmed by 3 bases and V by 5 bases; bases with no gene match: 11. The CDR3 DNA follows: TGTGCCACCAGTGGCCAGACAGGGGACAGGAGCTACGAGCAGTACTTC. This sequence encodes CATSGQTGDRSYEQYF.

This clonotype came up many times. The genes are TRBV7-9 and TRBJ2-5, with TRBD1 as a possible D gene (6 bases). CDR3 length equals 15 residues. The V end was cut by 5 bases, the J end by 5 bases, with 18 bases between. CDR1 is SEHNR and CDR2 is FQNEAQ in the germline V gene (reference sequence). The CDR3 DNA reads TGTGCCAGCAGCAACCTTATAGGCCAGGGGGAGACCCAGTACTTC. It translates to CASSNLIGQGETQYF.

This clonotype has at least ten counts. This sequence joins TRBV2 and TRBJ1-1, with D unclear. This CDR3 is 14 amino acids long. Between the trimmed V and J ends, which lost 3 bases and 3 bases, there was a span of 11 bases. The germline CDR1 and CDR2 sequences are SNHLY and FYNNEI. The CDR3 region is CASSDSLRDTEAFF. The DNA of the CDR3 is TGTGCCAGCAGTGACTCCTTAAGGGACACTGAAGCTTTCTTT.

About this clonotype: A much more abundant neighbour one base away suggests this may be a read error. The conserved phenylalanine or tryptophan normally closing the CDR3 is absent here, so this likely arose from a read error. V usage is TRBV12-3 or TRBV12-4 and J usage is TRBJ1-1; D gene unclear. V gave up 8 bases and J gave up 0 bases, with 7 bases separating them. The CDR3 spans 12 residues. CDR3 protein: CASRNMNTEAFI. In nucleotides, the CDR3 is TGTGCCAGCCGAAATATGAACACTGAAGCTTTCATT.

At least ten counts were recorded for this clonotype. This chain uses TRBV28 with TRBJ1-5; possible D gene TRBD1, 6 bases. V lost 3 bases and J 0 bases, leaving 15 bases between the germline ends. The germline V gene has CDR1 MDHEN and CDR2 SYDVKM. CDR3 length: 17 residues. The CDR3 nucleotides are TGTGCCAGCAGTTTTTACAGGGAGTTCCATAGCAATCAGCCCCAGCATTTT. It yields the protein CASSFYREFHSNQPQHF.

This clonotype has at least ten counts. The rearrangement uses TRBV6-2 or TRBV6-3 and TRBJ1-5; a weak D match, TRBD1 (6 bases). Trimming removed 1 base at V and 5 bases at J, with 9 bases between. In germline, CDR1 is MNHEY, CDR2 SVGEGT. The CDR3 covers 14 residues. The CDR3 reads CASSYLGADQPQHF. The CDR3 DNA sequence: TGTGCCAGCAGTTACTTGGGGGCTGATCAGCCCCAGCATTTT.

V and J are TRBV7-9 and TRBJ2-5; TRBD2 might be the D (5 bases). This CDR3 is built from 11 residues. V lost 3 bases to trimming and J lost 10 bases, with 9 bases between them. The germline gives CDR1 SEHNR, CDR2 FQNEAQ (reference sequence). CDR3 region: CASSFSGFQYF. The CDR3 DNA reads TGTGCCAGCAGCTTCTCGGGGTTCCAGTACTTC.

In this sample, this clonotype turned up a few times. The J gene is TRBJ1-1, the V gene TRBV5-1; D gene ambiguous. V was pared by 0 bases and J by 5 bases, with 8 bases between. The CDR3 extends over 13 amino acids. Germline V gene lookup returns CDR1 SGHRS and CDR2 YFSETQ. In nucleotides, the CDR3 is TGCGCCAGCAGCTTGGAGCAAAAGACTGAAGCTTTCTTT. Residues: CASSLEQKTEAFF. Together with reference TRBV5-1 and TRBJ1-1, the CDR3 gives the full variable domain: KAGVTQTPRYLIKTRGQQVTLSCSPISGHRSVSWYQQTPGQGLQFLFEYFSETQRNKGNFPGRFSGRQFSNSRSEMNVSTLELGDSALYLCASSLEQKTEAFFGQGTRLTVV.

This clonotype was observed a few times. This chain connects TRBV29-1 to TRBJ2-6; TRBD1 might be the D (5 bases). CDR1 and CDR2 (germline): SQVTM, ANQGSEA. This CDR3 has 16 amino acids. V was trimmed by 5 bases and J by 0 bases, leaving 14 bases between them. The CDR3 nucleotides are TGCAGCGTTTTTGGTGGGGCAGACTCTGGGGCCAACGTCCTGACTTTC. Translation: CSVFGGADSGANVLTF.

This clonotype was seen many times. The V gene is TRBV2, the J gene TRBJ1-4; possible D gene TRBD1, 5 bases. CDR1 is SNHLY and CDR2 is FYNNEI in the germline V gene. With 8 bases removed from V and 8 bases from J, the gap between germline ends came to 12 bases. The CDR3 spans 12 residues. The CDR3 reads CASAGPEEKLFF. The CDR3 nucleotides are TGTGCCAGCGCGGGACCCGAAGAAAAACTGTTTTTT.

Details on this clonotype: This may stem from a read error, because a much larger clone lies one nucleotide away. This chain connects TRBV13 to TRBJ2-5; TRBD2 matches at 12 bases. The CDR3 is made up of 17 amino acids. In germline, CDR1 is PRHDT, CDR2 FYEKMQ (reference sequence). The V segment lost 3 bases and the J segment 5 bases; nucleotides outside the gene matches: 10. The CDR3 coding sequence is TGTGCCAGCAGCTTTGGAACGACTAGCGGGAGACGGGAGACCCAGTACTTC. Translated: CASSFGTTSGRRETQYF.

V is TRBV3-1 and J is TRBJ1-2, with TRBD1 as a possible D gene (5 bases). The CDR3 totals 14 residues. V shed 0 bases and J shed 4 bases, with 9 bases lying between them. Germline CDR1 reads LGHDT; CDR2 reads YNNKEL (reference sequence). CDR3 amino acids: CASSQDLTVYGYTF. The DNA of the CDR3 is TGTGCCAGCAGCCAAGACCTGACAGTCTATGGCTACACCTTC.

V and J are TRBV29-1 and TRBJ1-2, with 9 bases fitting TRBD1. CDR1 is SQVTM, CDR2 ANQGSEA, per germline. The CDR3 extends over 16 amino acids. V lost 0 bases, J lost 8 bases, and 13 bases stayed unmatched. The CDR3 coding sequence is TGCAGCGTTGAAGATCAGAGGGTATGGACAGGGGACGGCTACACCTTC. Translated, it gives CSVEDQRVWTGDGYTF.

V gene TRBV12-3 or TRBV12-4 combines with J gene TRBJ2-1; D is uncertain. The CDR3 is made up of 12 amino acids. Trimming cost V 2 bases and J 10 bases, with 9 bases left between them. The CDR3 sequence: CASSLIQVEQFF. As DNA, the CDR3 is TGTGCCAGCAGTTTAATCCAGGTCGAGCAGTTCTTC.

For this clonotype: A much more abundant neighbour one base away suggests this may be a read error. V is TRBV12-3 or TRBV12-4 and J is TRBJ1-1; perhaps TRBD1 as D (6 bases). The CDR3 covers 13 residues. Trimming took off 6 bases at V and 7 bases at J, with 15 bases between the two ends. CDR3 sequence (DNA): TGTGCCAGCAGGGTGGACAGTGTTTTTGAAGCTTTCTTT. It yields the protein CASRVDSVFEAFF.

The chain recombines TRBV7-9 with TRBJ2-4; possibly TRBD1 for D (6 bases). The CDR3 totals 13 residues. Germline lookup yields CDR1 SEHNR and CDR2 FQNEAQ (reference sequence). V gave up 5 bases and J gave up 8 bases, with 13 bases separating them. CDR3 in amino acids: CASSQDRLDIQYF. CDR3 bases: TGTGCCAGCAGCCAAGACAGGTTGGACATTCAGTACTTC.

The chain uses TRBV20-1 and TRBJ2-2; D is possibly TRBD1 (5 bases). V was clipped by 6 bases and J by 0 bases, with 20 bases between them. The CDR3 is made up of 17 amino acids. Germline CDR1 is DFQATT and CDR2 is SNEGSKA (reference sequence). CDR3 in DNA: TGCAGTGCCGACCCCTCACAGGCCCTCTCGAACACCGGGGAGCTGTTTTTT. It specifies CSADPSQALSNTGELFF.

This clonotype was observed a handful of times. V usage is TRBV27 and J usage is TRBJ2-5; tentative D call: TRBD1 (5 bases). Per germline, CDR1 MNHEY and CDR2 SMNVEV (reference sequence). The V gene lost 8 bases and the J gene lost 5 bases, with 12 bases spanning the gap. This CDR3 is built from 12 residues. CDR3 in DNA: TGTGCCAGCGCATCATGGGGCGAGACCCAGTACTTC. This gives the protein CASASWGETQYF.

Ten or more counts support this clonotype. This chain connects TRBV5-1 to TRBJ1-6; possible D gene TRBD1, 6 bases. Germline-derived CDR1 and CDR2 are SGHRS and YFSETQ. This CDR3 comprises 14 residues. V dropped 5 bases and J dropped 7 bases, with 13 bases sitting between them. The CDR3 DNA follows: TGCGCCAGCAGTTTGCAGGGGCGGAATTCACCCCTCCACTTT. Residues: CASSLQGRNSPLHF.

This clonotype was observed a few times. The chain couples TRBV5-1 to TRBJ1-1; 8 bases fit TRBD1. CDR1 and CDR2 (germline): SGHRS, YFSETQ. This CDR3 spans 16 amino acids. The trim removed 3 bases at V and 0 bases at J, leaving 7 bases unmatched. This CDR3 is CASSSGGQGVNTEAFF. CDR3 nucleotide sequence: TGCGCCAGCAGCTCGGGAGGACAGGGTGTGAACACTGAAGCTTTCTTT.